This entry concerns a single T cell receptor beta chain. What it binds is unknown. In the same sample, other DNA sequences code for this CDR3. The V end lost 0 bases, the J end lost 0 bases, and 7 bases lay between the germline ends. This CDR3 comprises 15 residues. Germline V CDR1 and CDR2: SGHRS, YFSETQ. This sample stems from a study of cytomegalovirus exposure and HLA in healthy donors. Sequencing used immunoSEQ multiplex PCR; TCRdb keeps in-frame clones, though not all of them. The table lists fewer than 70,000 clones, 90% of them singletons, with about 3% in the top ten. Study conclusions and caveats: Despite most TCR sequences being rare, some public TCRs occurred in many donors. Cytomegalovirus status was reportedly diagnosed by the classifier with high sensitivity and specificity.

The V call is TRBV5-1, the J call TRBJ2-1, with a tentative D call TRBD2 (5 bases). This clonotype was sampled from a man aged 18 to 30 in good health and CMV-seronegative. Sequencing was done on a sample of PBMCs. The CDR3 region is CASSLEGSSYNEQFF. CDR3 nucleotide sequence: TGCGCCAGCAGCTTGGAAGGGAGCTCCTACAATGAGCAGTTCTTC.